This T cell receptor beta chain was found in a study of neoadjuvant anti-PD-1 for oral cavity cancer. V was clipped by 6 bases and J by 0 bases, with 8 bases between them. This CDR3 comprises 13 residues. Germline-derived CDR1 and CDR2 are WNHNN and SYGVQD (reference sequence). Clones were read by immunoSEQ multiplex PCR, and TCRdb kept only the in-frame ones, dropping some. The table shows approximately 67,000 clones, with approximately 82% occurring only once. These newly diagnosed stage II-IVA oral cavity squamous cell carcinoma patients had no prior systemic or radiation treatment. The sample consisted of PBMCs, taken before nivolumab (anti-PD-1) treatment. The TCR originated in a person aged 40 to 85 with oral cavity squamous cell carcinoma. The rearrangement links TRBV10-1 to TRBJ1-1; perhaps TRBD1 as D (5 bases). The CDR3 region is CASSLQVNTEAFF. The CDR3 nucleotides read TGCGCCAGCAGCTTACAGGTGAACACTGAAGCTTTCTTT.